One sample yielded the 3 T cell receptor beta chains listed below, sequenced in a study of shared clonotypes between healthy human individuals. CD45RO-negative, CCR7-selected cells formed the naive CD8 fraction, which excluded terminally differentiated effector memory CD45RA+ cells. Here immunoSEQ multiplex PCR was the method, and the copy in TCRdb shows in-frame clones only, minus some. There are more than 600,000 clones in the sample; just over 90% occur only once, and approximately 25% lies in the top ten. What was sequenced was naive CD8+ T cells sorted from blood. The source of these receptors is a man aged 25 to 45 in good health.

This clone was picked up one time. V usage is TRBV7-9 and J usage is TRBJ2-2; 14 bases align to TRBD2. The CDR3 loop spans 16 amino acids. CDR1 and CDR2 (germline): SEHNR, FQNEAQ (reference sequence). The ends lost 4 bases at V and 7 bases at J; junction bases unmatched: 5. Here the CDR3 reads CASSSGLAGADGELFF. The CDR3 nucleotides read TGTGCCAGCAGCTCGGGACTAGCGGGAGCGGACGGGGAGCTGTTTTTT. Variable domain in full (rest from reference TRBV7-9 and TRBJ2-2): DTGVSQNPRHKITKRGQNVTFRCDPISEHNRLYWYRQTLGQGPEFLTYFQNEAQLEKSRLLSDRFSAERPKGSFSTLEIQRTEQGDSAMYLCASSSGLAGADGELFFGEGSRLTVL.

CDR3 bases: TGTGCCAGCAGTTTATTCCCGGGAGGCGGCAATGAGCAGTTCTTC. Translation: CASSLFPGGGNEQFF. This chain joins TRBV27 and TRBJ2-1, with 7 bases aligning to TRBD2. Trimming took 1 base from V and 6 from J; bases not matched to a gene: 6. The germline V gene has CDR1 MNHEY and CDR2 SMNVEV (reference sequence). The CDR3 covers 15 residues.

The chain links TRBV5-1 to TRBJ2-2; 7 positions agree with TRBD2. The trim removed 6 bases at V and 1 base at J, leaving 12 bases unmatched. This CDR3 is built from 17 residues. Germline-derived CDR1 and CDR2 are SGHRS and YFSETQ. For the CDR3, the DNA is TGCGCCAGCAATCAAGGACTAGAATTTATGAACACCGGGGAGCTGTTTTTT. Encoded protein: CASNQGLEFMNTGELFF. The whole variable domain, filled in from reference TRBV5-1 and TRBJ2-2, reads KAGVTQTPRYLIKTRGQQVTLSCSPISGHRSVSWYQQTPGQGLQFLFEYFSETQRNKGNFPGRFSGRQFSNSRSEMNVSTLELGDSALYLCASNQGLEFMNTGELFFGEGSRLTVL.